The entry below gives a single TCR beta chain sequence along with its context. Its antigen is as yet unknown. V was cut by 7 bases and J by 3 bases, with 12 bases left in between. The length of the CDR3 is 14 residues. The germline V gene encodes CDR1 LNHDA and CDR2 SQIVND (reference sequence). The sample comes from a study of monozygotic twins with cystic fibrosis. Findings of the study overall: Shared CDR3 numbers were not associated with age, concordance or severity. V usage most resembled the co-twin in 13 of 16 pairs.

TCRdb's table, derived via immunoSEQ multiplex PCR, lists solely in-frame clones and lacks some. The repertoire holds approximately 17,000 clones, with almost 97% as singletons. V is TRBV19 and J is TRBJ1-4; D might be TRBD1 (6 bases). Sequences were obtained from blood. This clonotype was obtained from a girl aged 2 to 10 with cystic fibrosis. CDR3 loop: CASIEEGANEKLFF. CDR3 coding DNA: TGTGCCAGTATAGAGGAGGGGGCTAATGAAAAACTGTTTTTT.